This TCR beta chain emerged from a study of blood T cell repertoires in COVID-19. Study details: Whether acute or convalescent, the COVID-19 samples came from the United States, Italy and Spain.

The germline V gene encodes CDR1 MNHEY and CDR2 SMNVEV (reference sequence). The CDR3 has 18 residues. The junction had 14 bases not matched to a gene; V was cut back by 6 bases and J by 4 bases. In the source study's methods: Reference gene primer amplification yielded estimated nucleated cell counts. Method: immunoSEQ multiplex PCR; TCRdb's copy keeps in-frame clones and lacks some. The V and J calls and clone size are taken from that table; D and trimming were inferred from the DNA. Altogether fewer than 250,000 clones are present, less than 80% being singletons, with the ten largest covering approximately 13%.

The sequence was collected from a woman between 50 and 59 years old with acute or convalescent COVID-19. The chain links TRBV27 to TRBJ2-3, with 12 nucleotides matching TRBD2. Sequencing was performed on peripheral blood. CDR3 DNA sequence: TGTGCCAGCAGATATTCGTTCCTACTAGCGGGAGGCCCAGATACGCAGTATTTT. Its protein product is CASRYSFLLAGGPDTQYF.